This passage covers 25 T cell receptor beta chains from one sample sequenced in a study of CD8 T cells in ankylosing spondylitis. TCRdb independently ran MiXCR on the 5' RACE reads; one entry per CDR3 protein. The sample has about 340,000 distinct CDR3 sequences, around 20% seen once. Sequenced material: blood, either unsorted or a sorted T cell fraction (not recorded which). Receptors originate from a male donor with ankylosing spondylitis or in good health (not recorded which).

V is TRBV12-3 or TRBV12-4 and J is TRBJ2-7; D is unresolved. V lost 3 bases, J lost 4 bases, and 13 bases lay in between. CDR3 length: 14 amino acids. The CDR3 DNA follows: TGTGCCAGCAGTTTCCAGGCAGGAGTATACGAGCAGTACTTC. As protein: CASSFQAGVYEQYF.

The CDR3: CAWSVDTYTGELFF. Here the CDR3 DNA reads TGTGCCTGGAGTGTGGACACTTACACCGGGGAGCTGTTTTTT. The genes are TRBV30 and TRBJ2-2; the D gene is possibly TRBD1 (5 bases). The CDR3 is 14 amino acids. The V gene lost 0 bases and the J gene lost 3 bases, with 8 bases spanning the gap. Germline CDR1 reads GTSNPN; CDR2 reads SVGIG (reference sequence).

This rearrangement joins TRBV7-9 to TRBJ2-7, with a tentative D call TRBD1 (5 bases). The germline CDR1 and CDR2 sequences are SEHNR and FQNEAQ (reference sequence). With 0 bases removed from V and 2 bases from J, the gap between germline ends came to 11 bases. The CDR3 has 15 amino acids. In DNA form, the CDR3 reads TGTGCCAGCAGCTTAGCGATTGTACAGGCCTACGAGCAGTACTTC. It specifies CASSLAIVQAYEQYF. Looking up the rest from reference TRBV7-9 and TRBJ2-7 gives the full variable domain: DTGVSQNPRHKITKRGQNVTFRCDPISEHNRLYWYRQTLGQGPEFLTYFQNEAQLEKSRLLSDRFSAERPKGSFSTLEIQRTEQGDSAMYLCASSLAIVQAYEQYFGPGTRLTVT.

This clonotype was counted between two and nine times. The rearrangement uses TRBV5-5 and TRBJ2-1, with 10 nucleotides matching TRBD1. With 4 bases clipped from V and 2 bases from J, the junction kept 9 bases outside the gene matches. Germline CDR1 reads SGHKS; CDR2 reads YYEKEE (reference sequence). The CDR3 spans 17 residues. The CDR3 nucleotides read TGTGCCAGCAGCCGCCGGACAGGGGGGATTACCTACAATGAGCAGTTCTTC. Translated: CASSRRTGGITYNEQFF.

In its sample, this clonotype was seen a few times. The J gene is TRBJ2-7, the V gene TRBV29-1; D is unresolved. Germline CDR1 is SQVTM and CDR2 is ANQGSEA. The ends were cut back, 7 bases at V and 1 base at J, with 11 bases in the middle. The CDR3 runs to 12 residues. The CDR3 here is CSASDWSYEQYF. The DNA of the CDR3 is TGCAGCGCCTCCGACTGGTCCTACGAGCAGTACTTC.

As regards this clonotype: At one boundary the junction diverges from the germline segment, which might be a read error. The chain recombines TRBV12-5 with TRBJ2-5, with D possibly TRBD1 on 5 matching bases. Germline V gene lookup returns CDR1 LGHNT and CDR2 FRNRAP. The CDR3 extends over 10 amino acids. CDR3 region: CASGLVGADF. Here the CDR3 DNA reads TGTGCTAGTGGTTTGGTAGGGGCCGACTTC.

This chain joins TRBV7-6 and TRBJ2-7; D possibly corresponds to TRBD2 (6 bases). Germline assignment: CDR1 SGHVS and CDR2 FNYEAQ. The CDR3 sequence is 11 residues long. The ends were cut back, 5 bases at V and 6 bases at J, with 8 bases in the middle. The CDR3 DNA reads TGTGCCAGCAGCGGGGGGTTCGAGCAGTACTTC. Translated: CASSGGFEQYF.

The rearrangement links TRBV7-9 to TRBJ2-7, with D possibly TRBD1 on 6 matching bases. Germline V lookup: CDR1 SEHNR, CDR2 FQNEAQ (reference sequence). The CDR3 length is 14 residues. V shed 3 bases and J shed 5 bases, with 14 bases lying between them. The CDR3 DNA sequence: TGTGCCAGCAGCTTGGCAGGACAGACGGACGAGCAGTACTTC. Amino acid sequence: CASSLAGQTDEQYF. Variable domain in full (rest from reference TRBV7-9 and TRBJ2-7): DTGVSQNPRHKITKRGQNVTFRCDPISEHNRLYWYRQTLGQGPEFLTYFQNEAQLEKSRLLSDRFSAERPKGSFSTLEIQRTEQGDSAMYLCASSLAGQTDEQYFGPGTRLTVT.

V gene TRBV15 combines with J gene TRBJ2-5; 9 bases align to TRBD1. V lost 4 bases and J lost 3; bases outside the gene matches: 3. The CDR3 is 14 residues long. Germline V lookup: CDR1 LNHNV, CDR2 YYDKDF (reference sequence). The CDR3 sequence is CATSIWDREETQYF. The CDR3 region has the DNA TGTGCCACCAGCATTTGGGACAGGGAAGAGACCCAGTACTTC. Full variable domain (missing parts from reference TRBV15 and TRBJ2-5): DAMVIQNPRYQVTQFGKPVTLSCSQTLNHNVMYWYQQKSSQAPKLLFHYYDKDFNNEADTPDNFQSRRPNTSFCFLDIRSPGLGDTAMYLCATSIWDREETQYFGPGTRLLVL.

This clonotype came up a few times. The chain joins TRBV29-1 to TRBJ2-7, with D maybe TRBD1 (5 bases). V was cut by 4 bases and J by 1 base, with 11 bases left in between. The CDR3 runs 13 residues. From germline, CDR1 is SQVTM and CDR2 ANQGSEA. The CDR3 region has the DNA TGCAGCGTTGCTTTCTCAGGGTCCTACGAGCAGTACTTC. Translating gives CSVAFSGSYEQYF.

This clonotype was observed a few times. The rearrangement joins TRBV12-3 or TRBV12-4 to TRBJ2-3; D unresolved. This CDR3 has 11 amino acids. V shed 6 bases and J shed 4 bases, with 5 bases lying between them. The CDR3 DNA sequence: TGTGCCAGCAGGCAGGCAGATACGCAGTATTTT. This codes for CASRQADTQYF.

This chain joins TRBV2 and TRBJ2-5, with 7 bases matching TRBD2. Germline lookup yields CDR1 SNHLY and CDR2 FYNNEI. The CDR3 has 17 amino acids. The ends lost 3 bases at V and 4 bases at J; junction bases unmatched: 14. The CDR3 here is CASSDSFPETSTETQYF. In DNA, the CDR3 is TGTGCCAGCAGTGACTCATTCCCGGAGACTAGCACAGAGACCCAGTACTTC.

This clonotype has only a few counts. V is TRBV12-3 or TRBV12-4 and J is TRBJ2-1; D is uncertain. V was clipped by 6 bases and J by 7 bases, with 16 bases between them. CDR3 length: 14 amino acids. The CDR3 DNA follows: TGTGCCAGCAGCCCATCTCGCAGCGAAAATGAGCAGTTCTTC. Encoded protein: CASSPSRSENEQFF.

The chain employs TRBV27 and TRBJ1-2, with D unclear. CDR1 and CDR2 (germline): MNHEY, SMNVEV (reference sequence). This CDR3 comprises 14 residues. Deletions cut 5 bases from V and 4 bases from J, with 14 bases between. Here the CDR3 reads CASSLPPGFYGYTF. CDR3 bases: TGTGCCAGCAGTCTCCCACCGGGATTCTATGGCTACACCTTC.

This clonotype was counted a few times. The CDR3 nucleotides are TGTGCCAGCAGCTATGAAAAGACCCAGTACTTC. Its translation: CASSYEKTQYF. The V call is TRBV5-6, the J call TRBJ2-5; the D is unclear. The ends were cut back, 3 bases at V and 6 bases at J, with 6 bases in the middle. The CDR3 is 11 amino acids. From germline, CDR1 is SGHDT and CDR2 YYEEEE. Using reference TRBV5-6 and TRBJ2-5 for the parts outside the CDR3, the full variable domain is DAGVTQSPTHLIKTRGQQVTLRCSPKSGHDTVSWYQQALGQGPQFIFQYYEEEERQRGNFPDRFSGHQFPNYSSELNVNALLLGDSALYLCASSYEKTQYFGPGTRLLVL.

V gene TRBV12-3 or TRBV12-4 combines with J gene TRBJ2-3; 8 nucleotides agree with TRBD2. The V and J ends lost 6 bases and 4 bases, in that order; junction bases with no gene match: 3. This CDR3 is built from 13 residues. CDR3 nucleotides: TGTGCCAGCAGCGGGGGGGCCGCAGATACGCAGTATTTT. Protein sequence: CASSGGAADTQYF.

This clonotype was seen more than once but under ten times. The CDR3 DNA reads as TGTGCCAGCAGTTACTCTTACTGGACAGTGAGCACAGATACGCAGTATTTT. It is translated as CASSYSYWTVSTDTQYF. The V gene is TRBV6-5, the J gene TRBJ2-3; D perhaps matches TRBD1 (6 bases). The CDR3 totals 17 residues. Germline-derived CDR1 and CDR2 are MNHEY and SVGAGI. V was cut by 0 bases and J by 0 bases, with 13 bases left in between.

V usage is TRBV12-3 or TRBV12-4 and J usage is TRBJ2-1, with no clear D. The length of the CDR3 is 12 residues. V lost 4 bases, J lost 7 bases, and 8 bases lay in between. CDR3: CASSSLGNEQFF. DNA of the CDR3: TGTGCCAGCAGTTCTCTGGGGAATGAGCAGTTCTTC.

The sample holds a few counts of this clonotype. The CDR3 protein is CASSFSTGGKNIQYF. The CDR3 region has the DNA TGTGCCAGCAGCTTCAGCACCGGGGGCAAAAACATTCAGTACTTC. The V call is TRBV7-9, the J call TRBJ2-4; maybe TRBD2 (6 bases). The V end lost 3 bases, the J end lost 3 bases, and 12 bases lay between the germline ends. CDR3 size: 15 residues. The germline V gene encodes CDR1 SEHNR and CDR2 FQNEAQ (reference sequence). Together with reference TRBV7-9 and TRBJ2-4, the CDR3 gives the full variable domain: DTGVSQNPRHKITKRGQNVTFRCDPISEHNRLYWYRQTLGQGPEFLTYFQNEAQLEKSRLLSDRFSAERPKGSFSTLEIQRTEQGDSAMYLCASSFSTGGKNIQYFGAGTRLSVL.

V usage is TRBV3-1 and J usage is TRBJ2-5; no definite D call. This CDR3 has 14 residues. V dropped 0 bases and J dropped 5 bases, with 10 bases sitting between them. CDR1 and CDR2 (germline): LGHDT, YNNKEL (reference sequence). CDR3 sequence reads: CASSQEMGLETQYF. CDR3 nucleotides: TGTGCCAGCAGCCAAGAGATGGGGTTGGAGACCCAGTACTTC.

This clonotype was seen more than once but under ten times. CDR3 nucleotides: TGTGCCAGCAGCCTCGGATGGGACAGCGCCTTATACAATGAGCAGTTCTTC. Its translation is CASSLGWDSALYNEQFF. The rearrangement uses TRBV6-1 and TRBJ2-1; 7 bases map to TRBD1. Losses at the gene ends were 6 bases for V and 4 bases for J; bases not matched to a gene: 15. Germline V gives CDR1 MNHNS, CDR2 SASEGT. This CDR3 has 17 amino acids.

V usage is TRBV19 and J usage is TRBJ2-5; 8 positions match TRBD1. V lost 6 bases, J lost 5 bases, and 5 bases stayed unmatched. Germline V lookup: CDR1 LNHDA, CDR2 SQIVND (reference sequence). CDR3 length: 13 amino acids. CDR3 sequence (DNA): TGTGCCAGTAGGCCAGGGGGCTTTGAGACCCAGTACTTC. It encodes CASRPGGFETQYF.

This clonotype was picked up a small number of times. The chain has TRBV12-3 or TRBV12-4 and TRBJ2-5; 8 nucleotides agree with TRBD1. The trim removed 6 bases at V and 1 base at J, leaving 13 bases unmatched. The CDR3 has 17 residues. CDR3 in DNA: TGTGCCAGCAGCCCACGCCGGACAGGGCCCCTCCAAGAGACCCAGTACTTC. Amino acids: CASSPRRTGPLQETQYF.

This clonotype came up a few times. The chain combines TRBV4-1 with TRBJ2-7; D uncertain. Germline V CDR1 and CDR2: MGHRA, YSYEKL. Trimming took 1 base from V and 5 from J, leaving 3 bases between them. The CDR3 consists of 11 residues. The chain's CDR3 is CASSQADEQYF. The CDR3 DNA reads TGCGCCAGCAGCCAAGCGGACGAGCAGTACTTC.

The chain uses TRBV29-1 and TRBJ1-1, with D unclear. The CDR3 runs 11 residues. Trimming removed 4 bases from V and 1 base from J, with 4 bases in between. From germline, CDR1 is SQVTM and CDR2 ANQGSEA. Written as DNA, the CDR3 is TGCAGCGTTGGACAGAACACTGAAGCTTTCTTT. Protein: CSVGQNTEAFF.